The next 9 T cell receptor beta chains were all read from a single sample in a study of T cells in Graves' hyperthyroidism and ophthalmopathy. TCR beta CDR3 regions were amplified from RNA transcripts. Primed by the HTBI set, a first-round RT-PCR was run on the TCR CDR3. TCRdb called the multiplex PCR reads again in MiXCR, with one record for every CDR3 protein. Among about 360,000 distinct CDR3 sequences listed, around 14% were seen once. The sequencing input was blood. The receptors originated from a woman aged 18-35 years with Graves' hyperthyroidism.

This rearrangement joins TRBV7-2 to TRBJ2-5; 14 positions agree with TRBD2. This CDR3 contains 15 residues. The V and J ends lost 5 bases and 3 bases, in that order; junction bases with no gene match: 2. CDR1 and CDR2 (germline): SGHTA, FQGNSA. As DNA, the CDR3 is TGTGCCAGCAGCCCGGGACTAGCGGGGGAAGAGACCCAGTACTTC. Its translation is CASSPGLAGEETQYF.

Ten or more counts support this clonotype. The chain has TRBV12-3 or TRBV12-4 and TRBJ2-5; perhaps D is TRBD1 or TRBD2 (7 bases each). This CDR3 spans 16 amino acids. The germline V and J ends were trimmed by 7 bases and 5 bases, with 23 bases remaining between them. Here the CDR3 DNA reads TGTGCCAGCATCTCTGGGGACAGCGGCGGGGGTGAGACCCAGTACTTC. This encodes CASISGDSGGGETQYF.

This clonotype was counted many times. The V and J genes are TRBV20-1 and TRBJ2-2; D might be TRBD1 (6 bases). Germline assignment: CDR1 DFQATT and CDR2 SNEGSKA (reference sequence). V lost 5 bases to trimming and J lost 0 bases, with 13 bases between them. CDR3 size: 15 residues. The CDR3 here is CSAEDSDANTGELFF. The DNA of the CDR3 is TGCAGTGCTGAGGACAGCGACGCGAACACCGGGGAGCTGTTTTTT.

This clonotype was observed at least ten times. The CDR3 here is CASSQPGTGKETQYF. The CDR3 DNA sequence: TGTGCCAGCAGCCAACCCGGGACGGGGAAAGAGACCCAGTACTTC. This chain uses TRBV3-1 with TRBJ2-5; D is possibly TRBD1 or TRBD2 (5 bases each). Trimming pared 2 bases from V and 3 bases from J, leaving 13 bases between. The germline gives CDR1 LGHDT, CDR2 YNNKEL (reference sequence). The CDR3 runs to 15 residues.

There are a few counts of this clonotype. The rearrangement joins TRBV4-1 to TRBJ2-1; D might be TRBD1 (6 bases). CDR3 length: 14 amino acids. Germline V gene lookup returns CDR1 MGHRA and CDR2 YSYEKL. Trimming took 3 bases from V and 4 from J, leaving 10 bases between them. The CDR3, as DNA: TGCGCCAGCAGCCACCAACAGGGTTACAATGAGCAGTTCTTC. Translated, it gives CASSHQQGYNEQFF.

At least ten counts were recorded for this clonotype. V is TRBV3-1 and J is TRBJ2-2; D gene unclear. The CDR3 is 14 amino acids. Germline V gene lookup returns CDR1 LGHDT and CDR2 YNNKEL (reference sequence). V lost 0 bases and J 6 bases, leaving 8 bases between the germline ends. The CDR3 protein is CASSQEVSPGELFF. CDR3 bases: TGTGCCAGCAGCCAAGAAGTCTCCCCCGGGGAGCTGTTTTTT. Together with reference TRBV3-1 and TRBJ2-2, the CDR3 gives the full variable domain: DTAVSQTPKYLVTQMGNDKSIKCEQNLGHDTMYWYKQDSKKFLKIMFSYNNKELIINETVPNRFSPKSPDKAHLNLHINSLELGDSAVYFCASSQEVSPGELFFGEGSRLTVL.

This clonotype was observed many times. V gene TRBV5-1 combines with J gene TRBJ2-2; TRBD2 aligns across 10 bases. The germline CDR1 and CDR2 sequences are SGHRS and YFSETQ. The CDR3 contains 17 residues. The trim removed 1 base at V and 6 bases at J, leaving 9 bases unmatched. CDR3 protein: CASSLTASGSNAGELFF. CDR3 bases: TGCGCCAGCAGCTTGACGGCTAGCGGGAGTAATGCCGGGGAGCTGTTTTTT.

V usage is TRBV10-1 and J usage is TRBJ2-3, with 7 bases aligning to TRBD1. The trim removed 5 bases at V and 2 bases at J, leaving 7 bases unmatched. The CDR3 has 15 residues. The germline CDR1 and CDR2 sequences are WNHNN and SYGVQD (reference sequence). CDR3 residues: CASSTGAFTTDTQYF. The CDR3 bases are TGCGCCAGCAGTACAGGGGCTTTTACCACAGATACGCAGTATTTT.

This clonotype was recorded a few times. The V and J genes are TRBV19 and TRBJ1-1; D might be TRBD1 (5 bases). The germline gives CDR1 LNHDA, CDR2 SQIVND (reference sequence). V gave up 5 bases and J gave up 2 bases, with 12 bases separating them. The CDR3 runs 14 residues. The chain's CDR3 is CASSAGRGNTEAFF. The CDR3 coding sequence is TGTGCCAGTAGTGCAGGGAGGGGAAACACTGAAGCTTTCTTT.